One TCR beta chain is described in this entry. The antigen is unknown. This CDR3 contains 14 residues. CDR1 SNHLY and CDR2 FYNNEI come from the germline V gene. Between the trimmed V and J ends, which lost 6 bases and 0 bases, there was a span of 9 bases. Antigen-specific CD4+ T cell clonotypes were called by their expansion after viral peptide-pool culture in ViraFEST. Following an approximately ten-day culture, CD4+ T cells were purified. The individual was infected with SARS-CoV-2 between March and December 2020, as confirmed by PCR. Assay: immunoSEQ multiplex PCR; the TCRdb copy retains only in-frame clones and omits some. Here the sample spans about 45,000 clones, around 70% being singletons. This record comes from a study of vaccination effects on CD4 cells after COVID-19.

This sample comprised CD4+ T cells from PBMCs cultured with a peptide pool, obtained before COVID-19 vaccination. The V gene is TRBV2, the J gene TRBJ1-5; no clear D. The TCR originated in a human donor who had a prior SARS-CoV-2 infection. The CDR3 DNA is TGTGCCAGCAGCGTGGGGAATAGCAATCAGCCCCAGCATTTT. It encodes CASSVGNSNQPQHF.